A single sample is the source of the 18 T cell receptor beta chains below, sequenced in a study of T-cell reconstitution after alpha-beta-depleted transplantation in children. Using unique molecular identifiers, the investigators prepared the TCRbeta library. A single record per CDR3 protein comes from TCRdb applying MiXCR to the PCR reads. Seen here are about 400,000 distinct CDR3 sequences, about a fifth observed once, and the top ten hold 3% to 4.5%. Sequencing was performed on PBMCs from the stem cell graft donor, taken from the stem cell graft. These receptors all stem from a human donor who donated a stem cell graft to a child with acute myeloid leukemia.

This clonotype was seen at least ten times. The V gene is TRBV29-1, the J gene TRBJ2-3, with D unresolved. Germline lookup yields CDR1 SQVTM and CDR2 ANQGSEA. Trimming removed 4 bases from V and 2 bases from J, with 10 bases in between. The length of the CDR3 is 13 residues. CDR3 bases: TGCAGCGTTGCCATCGGAGTCACAGATACGCAGTATTTT. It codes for CSVAIGVTDTQYF.

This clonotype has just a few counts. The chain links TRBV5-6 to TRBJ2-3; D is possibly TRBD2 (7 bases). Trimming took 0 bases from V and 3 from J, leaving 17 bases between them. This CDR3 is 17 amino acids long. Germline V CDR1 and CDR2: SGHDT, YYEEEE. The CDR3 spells CASSLVGGGTSTDTQYF. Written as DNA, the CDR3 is TGTGCCAGCAGCTTGGTGGGAGGGGGGACGTCAACAGATACGCAGTATTTT.

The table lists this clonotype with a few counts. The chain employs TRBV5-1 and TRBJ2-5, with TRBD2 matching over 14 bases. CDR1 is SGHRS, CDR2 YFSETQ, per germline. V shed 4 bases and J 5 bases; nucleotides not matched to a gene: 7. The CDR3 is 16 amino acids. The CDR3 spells CASSPAGTSGSETQYF. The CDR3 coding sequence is TGCGCCAGCAGCCCTGCCGGGACTAGCGGGAGTGAGACCCAGTACTTC.

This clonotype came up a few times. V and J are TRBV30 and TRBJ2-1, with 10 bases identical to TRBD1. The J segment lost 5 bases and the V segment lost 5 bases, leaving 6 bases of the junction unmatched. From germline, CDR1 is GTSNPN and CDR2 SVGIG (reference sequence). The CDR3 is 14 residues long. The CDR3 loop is CAWFSGQGDNEQFF. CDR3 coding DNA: TGTGCCTGGTTCTCCGGACAGGGGGACAATGAGCAGTTCTTC.

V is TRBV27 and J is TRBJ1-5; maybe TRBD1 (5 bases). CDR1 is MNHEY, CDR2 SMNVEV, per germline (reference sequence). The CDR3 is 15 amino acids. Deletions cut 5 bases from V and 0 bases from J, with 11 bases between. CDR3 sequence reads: CASSTQGYSNQPQHF. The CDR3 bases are TGTGCCAGCAGTACGCAGGGCTATAGCAATCAGCCCCAGCATTTT.

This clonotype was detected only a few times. CDR3 residues: CASSYVGGVGEQFF. The DNA of the CDR3 is TGTGCCAGCAGTTACGTAGGGGGAGTTGGTGAGCAGTTCTTC. The gene calls are TRBV6-5 and TRBJ2-1, with D possibly matching TRBD1 (6 bases). CDR1 is MNHEY and CDR2 is SVGAGI in the germline V gene. Trimming left V 2 bases short and J 9 bases short, with 14 bases between. This CDR3 contains 14 residues.

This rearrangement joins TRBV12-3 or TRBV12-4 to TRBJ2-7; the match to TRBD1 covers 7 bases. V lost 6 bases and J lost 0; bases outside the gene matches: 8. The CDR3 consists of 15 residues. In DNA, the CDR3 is TGTGCCAGCAGACTAGGGACAGTTATCTCCTACGAGCAGTACTTC. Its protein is CASRLGTVISYEQYF.

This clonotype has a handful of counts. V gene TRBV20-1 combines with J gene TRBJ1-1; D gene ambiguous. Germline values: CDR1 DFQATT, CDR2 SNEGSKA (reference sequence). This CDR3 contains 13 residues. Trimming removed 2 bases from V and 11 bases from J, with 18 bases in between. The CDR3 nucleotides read TGCAGTGCTAGAACCCCCGGACTGGATAGTGCTTTCTTT. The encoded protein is CSARTPGLDSAFF.

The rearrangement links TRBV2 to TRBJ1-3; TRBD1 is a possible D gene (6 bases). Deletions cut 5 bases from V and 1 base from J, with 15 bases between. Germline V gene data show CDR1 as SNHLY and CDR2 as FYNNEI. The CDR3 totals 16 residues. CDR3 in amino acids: CASSWTVGFSGNTIYF. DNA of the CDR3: TGTGCCAGCAGTTGGACAGTCGGATTTTCTGGAAACACCATATATTTT.

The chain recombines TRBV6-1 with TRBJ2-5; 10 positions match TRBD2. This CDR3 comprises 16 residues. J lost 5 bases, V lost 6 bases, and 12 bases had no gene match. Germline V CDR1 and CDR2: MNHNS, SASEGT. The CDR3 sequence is CASSSIAGGDGETQYF. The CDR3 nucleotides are TGTGCCAGCAGCTCGATAGCGGGAGGAGATGGGGAGACCCAGTACTTC.

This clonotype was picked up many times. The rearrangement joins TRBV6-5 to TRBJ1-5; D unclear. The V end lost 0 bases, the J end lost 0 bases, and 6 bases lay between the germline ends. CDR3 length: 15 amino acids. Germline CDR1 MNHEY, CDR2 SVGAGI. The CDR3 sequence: CASSYSGNSNQPQHF. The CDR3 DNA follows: TGTGCCAGCAGTTACTCCGGAAATAGCAATCAGCCCCAGCATTTT.

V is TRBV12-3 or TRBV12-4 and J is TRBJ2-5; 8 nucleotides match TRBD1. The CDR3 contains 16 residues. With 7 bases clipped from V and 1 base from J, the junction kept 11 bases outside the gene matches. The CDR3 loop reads CASNFDLGQGQETQYF. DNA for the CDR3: TGTGCCAGCAATTTCGACCTCGGACAGGGCCAAGAGACCCAGTACTTC.

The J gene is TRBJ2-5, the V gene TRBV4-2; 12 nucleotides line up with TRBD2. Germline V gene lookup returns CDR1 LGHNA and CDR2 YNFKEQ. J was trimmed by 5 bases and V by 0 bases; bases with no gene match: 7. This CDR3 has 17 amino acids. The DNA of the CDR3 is TGTGCCAGCAGCCAAGATAAGACTAGCGGGAGTTATGAGACCCAGTACTTC. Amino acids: CASSQDKTSGSYETQYF.

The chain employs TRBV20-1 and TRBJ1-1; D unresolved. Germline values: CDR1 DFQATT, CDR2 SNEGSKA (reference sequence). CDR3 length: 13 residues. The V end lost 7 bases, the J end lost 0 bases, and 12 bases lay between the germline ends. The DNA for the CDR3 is TGCAGTGGCCCTGGACCGCTGAACACTGAAGCTTTCTTT. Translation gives CSGPGPLNTEAFF.

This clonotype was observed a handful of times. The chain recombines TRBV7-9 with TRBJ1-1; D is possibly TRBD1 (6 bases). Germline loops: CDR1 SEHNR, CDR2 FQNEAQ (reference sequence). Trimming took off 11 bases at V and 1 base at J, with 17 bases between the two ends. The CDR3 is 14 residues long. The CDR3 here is CAARGGRANTEAFF. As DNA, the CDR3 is TGTGCCGCACGAGGGGGACGGGCGAACACTGAAGCTTTCTTT.

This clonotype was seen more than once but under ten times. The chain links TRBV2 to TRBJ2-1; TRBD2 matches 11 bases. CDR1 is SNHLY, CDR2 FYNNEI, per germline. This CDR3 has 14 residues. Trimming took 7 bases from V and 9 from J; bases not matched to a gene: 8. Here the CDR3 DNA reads TGTGCCAGCAAGACTAGCGGGACGACCGGTGAGCAGTTCTTC. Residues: CASKTSGTTGEQFF.

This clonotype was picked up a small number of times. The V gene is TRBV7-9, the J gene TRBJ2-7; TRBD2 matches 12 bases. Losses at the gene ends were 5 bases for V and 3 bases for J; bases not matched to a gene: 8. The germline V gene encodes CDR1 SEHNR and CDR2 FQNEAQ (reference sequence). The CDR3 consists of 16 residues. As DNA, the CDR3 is TGTGCCAGCAGCCCGGGACGACTAGCGGGGGACTACGAGCAGTACTTC. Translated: CASSPGRLAGDYEQYF.

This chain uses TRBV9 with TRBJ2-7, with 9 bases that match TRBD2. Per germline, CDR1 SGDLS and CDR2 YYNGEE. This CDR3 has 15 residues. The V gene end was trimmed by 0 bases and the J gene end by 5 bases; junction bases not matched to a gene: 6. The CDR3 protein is CASSVAGSGSNEQYF. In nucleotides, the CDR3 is TGTGCCAGCAGCGTAGCGGGTAGCGGGAGCAACGAGCAGTACTTC.